The 8 T cell receptor beta chains below all came from one sample that was sequenced in a study of OX40 agonist ivuxolimab in advanced cancers. Profiling relied on immunoSEQ multiplex PCR, and the TCRdb table lists in-frame clones only, not all of them. The table lists 50,000 to 60,000 clones, roughly 83% of them singletons. Sequenced material: CD4+ or CD8+ T cells sorted from blood, taken in a trial of the OX40 agonist ivuxolimab. Every receptor here comes from an adult with an advanced solid tumor such as melanoma, head and neck, liver or kidney cancer.

This sequence joins TRBV10-1 and TRBJ2-3, with 9 nucleotides matching TRBD2. The V gene's germline CDR1 is WNHNN and CDR2 SYGVQD (reference sequence). J lost 3 bases, V lost 7 bases, and 2 bases had no gene match. There are 13 residues in the CDR3. DNA for the CDR3: TGCGCCAGCAATAGCGGGGGAACAGATACGCAGTATTTT. It is translated as CASNSGGTDTQYF.

The rearrangement links TRBV5-1 to TRBJ2-1; D is possibly TRBD1 (6 bases). V was pared by 7 bases and J by 1 base, with 9 bases between. The germline CDR1 and CDR2 sequences are SGHRS and YFSETQ. CDR3 length: 13 amino acids. In DNA, the CDR3 is TGCGCCAGCCGGGACACGTCCTACAATGAGCAGTTCTTC. Translation: CASRDTSYNEQFF.

Remarks on this clone: A much larger clone sits a single nucleotide away, making a read error possible. The sample carries other DNA sequences with the same CDR3. The rearrangement uses TRBV11-3 and TRBJ1-1; a weak D match, TRBD1 (5 bases). This CDR3 is 14 amino acids long. Looked up from germline, CDR1 is SGHNT and CDR2 is YENEEA. The CDR3 loop is CASSFRQGGTEAFF. In DNA, the CDR3 is TGCGCCAGCAGCTTTAGGCAGGGTGGCACTGAAGCTTTCTTT. Together with reference TRBV11-3 and TRBJ1-1, the CDR3 gives the full variable domain: EAGVVQSPRYKIIEKKQPVAFWCNPISGHNTLYWYLQNLGQGPELLIRYENEEAVDDSQLPKDRFSAERLKGVDSTLKIQPAELGDSAVYLCASSFRQGGTEAFFGQGTRLTVV.

This chain links TRBV19 with TRBJ2-1; 8 nucleotides agree with TRBD2. V lost 1 base, J lost 4 bases, and 6 bases stayed unmatched. The CDR3 runs to 16 residues. CDR1 is LNHDA, CDR2 SQIVND, per germline (reference sequence). For the CDR3, the DNA is TGTGCCAGTAGTATAGGGCGACTAGCGCCTTACAATGAGCAGTTCTTC. Translated, it gives CASSIGRLAPYNEQFF.

V usage is TRBV28 and J usage is TRBJ2-7; TRBD1 matches 9 bases. V lost 4 bases to trimming and J lost 6 bases; unmatched junction nucleotides: 10. The CDR3 is 15 residues long. Germline CDR1 reads MDHEN; CDR2 reads SYDVKM. The CDR3 nucleotides read TGTGCCAGCAGTTCGACCGGGACAGGGTATCGCGAGCAGTACTTC. It specifies CASSSTGTGYREQYF.

This chain links TRBV2 with TRBJ1-3, with no clear D. The V and J ends lost 4 bases and 0 bases respectively, with 10 bases between them. The germline V gene encodes CDR1 SNHLY and CDR2 FYNNEI. The CDR3 spans 15 residues. CDR3 sequence: CASSVFSSSGNTIYF. The CDR3 coding sequence is TGTGCCAGCAGTGTCTTCAGCAGCTCTGGAAACACCATATATTTT.

The chain joins TRBV19 to TRBJ2-3; 14 bases are a match to TRBD2. The germline gives CDR1 LNHDA, CDR2 SQIVND (reference sequence). The CDR3 has 18 amino acids. Trimming took 6 bases from V and 1 from J; bases not matched to a gene: 9. The CDR3 region is CASSGTSGSYPGTDTQYF. CDR3 coding DNA: TGTGCCAGTAGCGGGACTAGCGGGAGTTATCCGGGCACAGATACGCAGTATTTT.

This chain uses TRBV12-5 with TRBJ2-3, with TRBD2 identical over 7 bases. Trimming at V came to 1 base and at J to 5 bases, leaving 3 bases not matched to a gene. The V gene's germline CDR1 is LGHNT and CDR2 FRNRAP. This CDR3 is 14 amino acids long. For the CDR3, the DNA is TGTGCTAGTGGTTTGGGGGGGGGAATAGATACGCAGTATTTT. It yields the protein CASGLGGGIDTQYF.